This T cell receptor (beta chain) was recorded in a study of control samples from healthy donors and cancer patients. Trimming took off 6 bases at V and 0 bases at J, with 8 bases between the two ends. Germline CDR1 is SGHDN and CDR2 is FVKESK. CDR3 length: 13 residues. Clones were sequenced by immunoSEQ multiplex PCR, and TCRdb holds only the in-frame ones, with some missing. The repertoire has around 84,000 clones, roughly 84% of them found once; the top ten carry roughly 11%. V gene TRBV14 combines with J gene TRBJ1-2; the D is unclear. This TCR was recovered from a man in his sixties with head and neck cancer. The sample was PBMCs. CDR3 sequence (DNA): TGTGCCAGCAGTCCCCAGACTAACTATGGCTACACCTTC. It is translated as CASSPQTNYGYTF.